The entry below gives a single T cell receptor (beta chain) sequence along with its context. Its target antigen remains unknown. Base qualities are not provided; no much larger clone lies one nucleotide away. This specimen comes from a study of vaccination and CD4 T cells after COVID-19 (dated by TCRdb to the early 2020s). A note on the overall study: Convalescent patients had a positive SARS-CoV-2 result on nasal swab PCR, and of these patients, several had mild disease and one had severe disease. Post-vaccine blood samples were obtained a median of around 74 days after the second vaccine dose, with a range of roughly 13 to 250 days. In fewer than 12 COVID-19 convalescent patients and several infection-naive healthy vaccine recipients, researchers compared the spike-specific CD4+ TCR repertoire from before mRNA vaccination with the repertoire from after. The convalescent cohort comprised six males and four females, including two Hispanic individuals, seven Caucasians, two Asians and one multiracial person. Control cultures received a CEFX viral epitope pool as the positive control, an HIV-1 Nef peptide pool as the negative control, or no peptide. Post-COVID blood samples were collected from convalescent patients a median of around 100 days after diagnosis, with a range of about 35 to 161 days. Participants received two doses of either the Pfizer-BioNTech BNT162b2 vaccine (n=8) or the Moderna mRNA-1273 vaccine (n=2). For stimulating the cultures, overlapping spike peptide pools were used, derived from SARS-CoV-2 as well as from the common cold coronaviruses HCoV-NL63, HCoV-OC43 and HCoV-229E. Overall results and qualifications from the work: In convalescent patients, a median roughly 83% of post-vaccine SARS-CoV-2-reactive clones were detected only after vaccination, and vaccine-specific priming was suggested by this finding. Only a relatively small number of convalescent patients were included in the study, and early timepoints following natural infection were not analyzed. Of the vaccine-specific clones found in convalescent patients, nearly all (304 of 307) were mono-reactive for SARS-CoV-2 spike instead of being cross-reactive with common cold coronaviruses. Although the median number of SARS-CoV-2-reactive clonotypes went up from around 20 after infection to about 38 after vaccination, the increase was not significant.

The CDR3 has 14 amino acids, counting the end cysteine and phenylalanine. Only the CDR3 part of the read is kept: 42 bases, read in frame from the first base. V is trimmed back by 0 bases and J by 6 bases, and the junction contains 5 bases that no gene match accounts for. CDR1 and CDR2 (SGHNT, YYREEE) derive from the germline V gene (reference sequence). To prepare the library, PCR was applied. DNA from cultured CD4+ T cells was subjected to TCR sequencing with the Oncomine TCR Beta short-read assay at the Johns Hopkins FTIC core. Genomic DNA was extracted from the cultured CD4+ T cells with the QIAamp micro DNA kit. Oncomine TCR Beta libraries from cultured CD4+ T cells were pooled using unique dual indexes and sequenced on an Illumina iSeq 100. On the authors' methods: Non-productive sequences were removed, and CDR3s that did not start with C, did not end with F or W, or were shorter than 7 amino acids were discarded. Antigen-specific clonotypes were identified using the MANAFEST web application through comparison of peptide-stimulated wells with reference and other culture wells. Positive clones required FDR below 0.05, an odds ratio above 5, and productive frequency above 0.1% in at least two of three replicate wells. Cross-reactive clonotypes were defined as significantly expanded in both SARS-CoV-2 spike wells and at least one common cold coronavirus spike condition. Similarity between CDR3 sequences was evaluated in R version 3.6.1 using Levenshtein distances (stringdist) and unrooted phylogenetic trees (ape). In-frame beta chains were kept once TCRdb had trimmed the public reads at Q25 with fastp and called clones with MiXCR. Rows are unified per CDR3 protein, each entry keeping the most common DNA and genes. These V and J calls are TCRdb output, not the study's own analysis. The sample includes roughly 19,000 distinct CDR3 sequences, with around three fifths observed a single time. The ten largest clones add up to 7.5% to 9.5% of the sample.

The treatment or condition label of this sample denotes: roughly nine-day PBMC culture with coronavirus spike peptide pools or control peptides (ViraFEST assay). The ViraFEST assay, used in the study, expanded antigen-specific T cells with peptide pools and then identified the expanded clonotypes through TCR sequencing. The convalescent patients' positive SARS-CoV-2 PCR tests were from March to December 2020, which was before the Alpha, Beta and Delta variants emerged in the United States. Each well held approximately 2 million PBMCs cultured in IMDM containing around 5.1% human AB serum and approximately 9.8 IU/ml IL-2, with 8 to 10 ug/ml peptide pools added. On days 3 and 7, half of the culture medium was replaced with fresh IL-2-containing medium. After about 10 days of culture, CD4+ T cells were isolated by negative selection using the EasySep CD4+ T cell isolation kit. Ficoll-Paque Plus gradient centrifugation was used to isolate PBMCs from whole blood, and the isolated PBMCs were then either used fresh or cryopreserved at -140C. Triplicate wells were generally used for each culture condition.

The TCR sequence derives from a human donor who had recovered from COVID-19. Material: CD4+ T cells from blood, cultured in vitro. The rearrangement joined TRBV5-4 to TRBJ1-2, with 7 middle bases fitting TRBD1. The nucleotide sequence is TGTGCCAGCAGCTTGGATCAGACAGGGAATGGCTACACCTTC. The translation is CASSLDQTGNGYTF.